These T cell receptor beta chains were read from a single sample in a study of T cells expressing NK-cell markers. TCRdb re-called the 5' RACE reads; every CDR3 protein appears as one record, without DNA. The sample table sets out about 140,000 distinct CDR3 sequences. Material for sequencing was blood T cells: a sorted CD56 or NKG2C T cell subset, CD4+ or CD8+ T cells, or bulk PBMC T cells (not recorded which). The receptors shown here come from a man between 18 and 35 years old in good health. Each CDR3 is given with its conserved first and last residue.

18 TRBJ2-4 TRBV11-1 CASSLTVDPGQGAFIQYF
14 TRBJ2-5 TRBV27 CASSLGTARETQYF
13 TRBJ2-7 TRBV6-1 CASMKGEFYEQYF
15 TRBJ1-1 TRBV5-5 CASSFSPTGNTEAFF
15 TRBJ2-2 TRBV6-1 CASGASSRWTGELFF
13 TRBJ2-5 TRBV14 CASSPGPQETQYF
14 TRBJ2-5 TRBV29-1 CSVEDRTGMETQYF
16 TRBJ2-5 TRBV4-3 CASSQDRGGQGETQYF
15 TRBJ2-3 TRBV14 CASSLIGTRTDTQYF
15 TRBJ2-2 TRBV4-1 CASSQEWTVAGELFF
14 TRBJ2-3 TRBV25-1 CASRPRSSTDTQYF
14 TRBJ2-1 TRBV20-1 CSAVGTPDLNEQFF
16 TRBJ2-1 TRBV7-9 CASLVLGADNYNEQFF
18 TRBJ1-1 TRBV15 CATSTNPGHTKLDTEAFF
13 TRBJ1-1 TRBV12-5 CASGLVGGTEAFF
16 TRBJ2-7 TRBV4-3 CASSQDIGARYYEQYF
13 TRBJ2-1 TRBV12-3/TRBV12-4 CASGTSGSSEQFF
16 TRBJ2-1 TRBV12-3/TRBV12-4 CASSETSGSIYNEQFF
17 TRBJ2-1 TRBV3-1 CASSLQIGESSYNEQFF
15 TRBJ1-4 TRBV10-3 CATGESRDRDEKLFF
13 TRBJ2-2 TRBV11-1 CASAPAETGELFF
18 TRBJ2-1 TRBV4-3 CASSQDPVTSLPYNEQFF
13 TRBJ2-7 TRBV29-1 CSVWVTGVNEQYF
16 TRBJ2-7 TRBV20-1 CSARAPRAGGSYEQYF
16 TRBJ2-7 TRBV4-3 CASSQDRWGSYYEQYF
18 TRBJ2-5 TRBV28 CASSSGGAGLAYQETQYF
12 TRBJ2-1 TRBV5-1 CASRVQGSEQFF
14 TRBJ2-1 TRBV2 CASSFGTGADEQFF
15 TRBJ2-1 TRBV5-6 CASSLVLGSGNEQFF
12 TRBJ1-4 TRBV3-1 CASSQEGEKLFF
15 TRBJ2-2 TRBV10-1 CASSDGGGNTGELFF
14 TRBJ1-5 TRBV28 CASRETGGRQPQHF
14 TRBJ2-1 TRBV12-3/TRBV12-4 CASTPGLSEREQFF
17 TRBJ2-2 TRBV18 CASSPGTSGQNTGELFF
16 TRBJ2-1 TRBV29-1 CSVDGGPTSGYNEQFF
13 TRBJ1-2 TRBV30 CAWSYGRSNGYTF
14 TRBJ1-3 TRBV6-1 CASRQDYSGNTIYF
12 TRBJ1-1 TRBV6-5 CASSSPGQEAFF
14 TRBJ1-1 TRBV12-3/TRBV12-4 CASSLEGMVTEAFF
15 TRBJ2-2 TRBV6-1 CASSGTGAYTGELFF
14 TRBJ2-1 TRBV12-3/TRBV12-4 CASSFSVDYIEQFF
15 TRBJ2-7 TRBV10-3 CAISESVSMTHEQYF
14 TRBJ2-1 TRBV19 CASSLAGAPNEQFF
15 TRBJ1-1 TRBV4-1 CASSPRGRLNTEAFF
14 TRBJ2-1 TRBV5-6 CASSWGAGDYEQFF
16 TRBJ2-2 TRBV3-1 CASSPRTGEETGELFF
14 TRBJ2-1 TRBV29-1 CSATSGNTYNEQFF
19 TRBJ2-5 TRBV7-9 CASSTLLAGAWGDQETQYF
15 TRBJ2-7 TRBV28 CASSLPREMTYEQYF
15 TRBJ2-4 TRBV7-9 CASSHARGQTNIQYF
18 TRBJ1-5 TRBV7-6 CASSLVSREVYSNQPQHF
12 TRBJ1-1 TRBV30 CAWLGENTEAFF
14 TRBJ2-7 TRBV28 CASSTSGATYEQYF
18 TRBJ2-2 TRBV12-3/TRBV12-4 CASSPPGLADANTGELFF
14 TRBJ1-1 TRBV3-1 CASSNQGWNTEAFF